This T cell receptor (beta chain) comes out of a study of T cell responses to AZD1222 COVID-19 vaccine. Study-level findings and limits: Repertoires were sampled only after the peak T cell response. Mapped onto spike, vaccine-associated CD4 TCRs spanned it and were dominant at 160-218 and 743-854.

Method: immunoSEQ multiplex PCR; TCRdb's copy keeps in-frame clones and lacks some. Of 70,000 to 100,000 clones listed, approximately 85% were seen once; the top ten hold 3.4%. Trimming removed 3 bases from V and 4 bases from J; junction bases left unmatched: 5. The germline V gene has CDR1 KGHSH and CDR2 LQKENI. The CDR3 covers 15 residues. This clone has more than one count but fewer than ten. Its antigen is not known. The TCR sequence derives from an adult who received the AZD1222 COVID-19 vaccine. Specimen: peripheral blood, collected 28 days after the second AZD1222 dose. V gene TRBV18 combines with J gene TRBJ1-4; 7 nucleotides line up with TRBD1. The CDR3 is CASSPPGTDNEKLFF. CDR3 in DNA: TGTGCCAGCTCACCCCCCGGGACAGATAATGAAAAACTGTTTTTT.